Given below is one T cell receptor beta chain in context. Regarding time point: cycle 4 day 1 (C4D1), after more than 5 weeks of nivolumab. Brentuximab vedotin exposure varied among the patients, all of whom had relapsed after autologous stem cell transplantation. CDR3 size: 14 residues. Germline V gene sequence: CDR1 SGHTA, CDR2 FQGNSA. Trimming cost V 0 bases and J 7 bases; bases outside gene matches: 0. Clones were sequenced by immunoSEQ multiplex PCR, and TCRdb holds only the in-frame ones, with some missing. This table holds around 17,000 clones, less than 70% found once. The data stem from a study of PD-1 blockade in classical Hodgkin lymphoma.

Sequenced here: peripheral blood mononuclear cells (PBMCs), sampled before the fourth cycle of nivolumab. This chain uses TRBV7-2 with TRBJ2-1; 10 bases map to TRBD2. This clonotype was obtained from a human donor with classical Hodgkin lymphoma. The CDR3 DNA sequence: TGTGCCAGCAGCTTAGCAGCGGGGGGGAATGAGCAGTTCTTC. Protein: CASSLAAGGNEQFF.